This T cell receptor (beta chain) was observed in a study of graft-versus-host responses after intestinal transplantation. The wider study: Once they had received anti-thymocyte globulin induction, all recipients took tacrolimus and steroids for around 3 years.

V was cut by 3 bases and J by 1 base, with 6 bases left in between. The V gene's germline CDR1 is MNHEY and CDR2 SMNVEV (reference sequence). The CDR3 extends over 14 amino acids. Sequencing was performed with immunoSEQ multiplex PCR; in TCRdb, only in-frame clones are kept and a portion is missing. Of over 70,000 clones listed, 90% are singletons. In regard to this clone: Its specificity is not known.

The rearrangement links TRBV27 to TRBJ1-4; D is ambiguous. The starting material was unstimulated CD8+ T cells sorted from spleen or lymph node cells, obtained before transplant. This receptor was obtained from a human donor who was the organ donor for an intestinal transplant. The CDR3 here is CASSFFRTNEKLFF. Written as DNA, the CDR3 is TGTGCCAGCAGTTTCTTCCGAACTAATGAAAAACTGTTTTTT.